Each of the 30 T cell receptor beta chains below was sequenced from the same sample in a study of blood T cell repertoires in COVID-19. Clones were read by immunoSEQ multiplex PCR, and TCRdb kept only the in-frame ones, dropping some. The profile shows roughly 380,000 clones, 80% to 90% of them singletons. The specimen sequenced was PBMCs or T cells enriched from blood (not recorded which). The receptors derive from a man aged 25 to 45 who had recovered from COVID-19.

The rearrangement uses TRBV27 and TRBJ2-2, with 14 bases fitting TRBD2. The V gene's germline CDR1 is MNHEY and CDR2 SMNVEV (reference sequence). The trim removed 4 bases at V and 6 bases at J, leaving 1 base unmatched. The CDR3 contains 15 residues. In DNA, the CDR3 is TGTGCCAGCAGTTGGGGACTAGCGGGGGCCGGGGAGCTGTTTTTT. It specifies CASSWGLAGAGELFF.

This sequence joins TRBV6-5 and TRBJ2-2; TRBD1 agrees at 7 bases. This CDR3 has 15 amino acids. The V gene's germline CDR1 is MNHEY and CDR2 SVGAGI. V lost 3 bases to trimming and J lost 8 bases; unmatched junction nucleotides: 9. The CDR3 DNA is TGTGCCAGCAGTTATGCAGGGGGAGTTTTGGGGGAGCTGTTTTTT. It translates to CASSYAGGVLGELFF.

J is TRBJ2-1 and V is TRBV6-5, with D unclear. V was trimmed by 5 bases and J by 8 bases, leaving 13 bases between them. CDR1 and CDR2 (germline): MNHEY, SVGAGI. The CDR3 has 13 amino acids. The CDR3 sequence: CASSLPLRDEQFF. The CDR3 nucleotides are TGTGCCAGCAGTCTACCCCTCCGGGATGAGCAGTTCTTC.

Concerning this clone itself: One end of the junction does not line up with germline, which may come from a read error. This rearrangement joins TRBV27 to TRBJ2-7; 8 positions agree with TRBD1. The CDR3 has 15 amino acids. CDR1 and CDR2 from the germline V gene are MNHEY and SMNVEV (reference sequence). CDR3: CARFQPDRDHDERYF. CDR3 DNA sequence: TGTGCCAGATTTCAGCCGGACAGGGATCACGACGAGCGGTACTTC.

The chain links TRBV19 to TRBJ2-5; D may be TRBD1 (5 bases). The V and J ends lost 3 bases and 3 bases respectively, with 11 bases between them. The CDR3 covers 14 residues. Germline CDR1 is LNHDA and CDR2 is SQIVND (reference sequence). CDR3 DNA: TGTGCCAGTAGTATTGTAGGGGCCAAAGAGACCCAGTACTTC. Protein: CASSIVGAKETQYF. Full variable domain (rest looked up from reference TRBV19 and TRBJ2-5): DGGITQSPKYLFRKEGQNVTLSCEQNLNHDAMYWYRQDPGQGLRLIYYSQIVNDFQKGDIAEGYSVSREKKESFPLTVTSAQKNPTAFYLCASSIVGAKETQYFGPGTRLLVL.

The chain recombines TRBV6-4 with TRBJ2-1; no definite D call. Per the germline V gene, CDR1 is MRHNA and CDR2 is SNTAGT. Trimming stripped 2 bases from V and 2 bases from J, with 7 bases between. The CDR3 runs 14 residues. The CDR3 DNA sequence: TGTGCCAGCAGTGACCAGTTCCCCTACAATGAGCAGTTCTTC. The encoded protein is CASSDQFPYNEQFF.

The chain recombines TRBV7-9 with TRBJ1-1; the match to TRBD1 covers 8 bases. This CDR3 is built from 15 residues. The trim removed 5 bases at V and 0 bases at J, leaving 5 bases unmatched. Germline CDR1 SEHNR, CDR2 FQNEAQ (reference sequence). The CDR3 region is CASSLGQGLNTEAFF. DNA for the CDR3: TGTGCCAGCAGCCTTGGACAGGGACTGAACACTGAAGCTTTCTTT.

This chain joins TRBV6-5 and TRBJ2-1; D is perhaps TRBD1 (5 bases). Trimming removed 6 bases at V and 1 base at J, with 13 bases between. The CDR3 covers 15 residues. Germline values: CDR1 MNHEY, CDR2 SVGAGI. CDR3 in amino acids: CASSQDMNSYNEQFF. The CDR3 DNA is TGTGCCAGCAGCCAGGACATGAATTCCTACAATGAGCAGTTCTTC.

V usage is TRBV3-1 (or the pseudogene TRBV3-2) and J usage is TRBJ1-1, with D maybe TRBD1 (5 bases). Per germline, CDR1 LGHDT and CDR2 YNNKEL (reference sequence). This CDR3 is 13 amino acids long. Trimming removed 7 bases at V and 1 base at J, with 10 bases between. The DNA of the CDR3 is TGTGCCAGCACCGGACAAAGGAACACTGAAGCTTTCTTT. Its protein product is CASTGQRNTEAFF.

This chain connects TRBV5-4 to TRBJ2-7; TRBD2 matches at 8 bases. This CDR3 is 13 amino acids long. J gave up 9 bases and V 2 bases, and 7 bases lay outside the gene matches. From germline, CDR1 is SGHNT and CDR2 YYREEE (reference sequence). The CDR3 DNA follows: TGTGCCAGCAGCTTTAGCGGGGCGGCGCGGCAGTACTTC. This sequence encodes CASSFSGAARQYF.

As regards this clone: An end of the junction differs from the germline gene, which may be a read error. The V gene is TRBV12-3 or TRBV12-4, the J gene TRBJ2-2; D is ambiguous. The CDR3 is 13 residues long. In nucleotides, the CDR3 is TGTGCCAGCGGTTTATTAGCCACCGGGGAGCTGTTTTTT. Translation gives CASGLLATGELFF.

The chain links TRBV7-3 to TRBJ1-1; 9 bases map to TRBD1. V lost 5 bases and J lost 3; bases outside the gene matches: 4. This CDR3 is 14 amino acids long. In germline, CDR1 is SGHTA, CDR2 FQGTGA. CDR3 in amino acids: CASSAGTGYTEAFF. The CDR3 DNA is TGTGCCAGCAGCGCCGGGACAGGGTACACTGAAGCTTTCTTT. The whole variable domain, remainder taken from reference TRBV7-3 and TRBJ1-1, is GAGVSQTPSNKVTEKGKYVELRCDPISGHTALYWYRQSLGQGPEFLIYFQGTGAADDSGLPNDRFFAVRPEGSVSTLKIQRTERGDSAVYLCASSAGTGYTEAFFGQGTRLTVV.

V gene TRBV7-9 combines with J gene TRBJ2-5, with D possibly being TRBD1 (6 bases). This CDR3 is 14 amino acids long. Germline CDR1 is SEHNR and CDR2 is FQNEAQ (reference sequence). With 6 bases removed from V and 7 bases from J, the gap between germline ends came to 18 bases. CDR3 sequence reads: CASRETGRFGTQYF. For the CDR3, the DNA is TGTGCCAGCAGGGAGACAGGTCGGTTTGGGACCCAGTACTTC. The variable domain in full, completed from reference TRBV7-9 and TRBJ2-5, reads DTGVSQNPRHKITKRGQNVTFRCDPISEHNRLYWYRQTLGQGPEFLTYFQNEAQLEKSRLLSDRFSAERPKGSFSTLEIQRTEQGDSAMYLCASRETGRFGTQYFGPGTRLLVL.

The chain joins TRBV9 to TRBJ2-7, with TRBD1 as a possible D gene (5 bases). The CDR3 covers 14 residues. V was pared by 4 bases and J by 2 bases, with 13 bases between. CDR1 SGDLS and CDR2 YYNGEE come from the germline V gene. CDR3 sequence reads: CASSPSQQAYEQYF. In DNA form, the CDR3 reads TGTGCCAGCAGCCCATCCCAACAGGCCTACGAGCAGTACTTC.

This clone was detected only once. The same CDR3 arises from other DNA sequences in this sample as well. This chain connects TRBV7-9 to TRBJ2-2; D is undetermined. With 1 base removed from V and 6 bases from J, the gap between germline ends came to 6 bases. The CDR3 is made up of 13 amino acids. CDR1 SEHNR and CDR2 FQNEAQ come from the germline V gene (reference sequence). CDR3 in amino acids: CASSLDLAGELFF. In DNA form, the CDR3 reads TGTGCCAGCAGCTTAGATCTCGCCGGGGAGCTGTTTTTT.

Concerning this clone: Germline and junction disagree at one end, which may indicate a read error. This chain joins TRBV29-1 and TRBJ1-2; 8 bases are a match to TRBD1. The CDR3 contains 12 residues. CDR1 and CDR2 from the germline V gene are SQVTM and ANQGSEA. The CDR3: CSVELMGTGHYF. The DNA for the CDR3 is TGCAGCGTTGAATTAATGGGGACAGGACACTACTTC. Together with reference TRBV29-1 and TRBJ1-2, the CDR3 gives the full variable domain: SAVISQKPSRDICQRGTSLTIQCQVDSQVTMMFWYRQQPGQSLTLIATANQGSEATYESGFVIDKFPISRPNLTFSTLTVSNMSPEDSSIYLCSVELMGTGHYFGSGTRLTVV.

The V and J genes are TRBV28 and TRBJ2-7, with TRBD2 matching 7 bases. The V and J ends lost 7 bases and 4 bases, in that order; junction bases with no gene match: 7. CDR1 and CDR2 from the germline V gene are MDHEN and SYDVKM. CDR3 length equals 13 residues. The CDR3 loop is CASTELGGYEQYF. In DNA form, the CDR3 reads TGTGCCAGCACCGAACTCGGGGGGTACGAGCAGTACTTC.

The gene calls are TRBV2 and TRBJ2-2; D is uncertain. V shed 6 bases and J shed 6 bases, with 17 bases lying between them. CDR3 length: 15 amino acids. Germline-derived CDR1 and CDR2 are SNHLY and FYNNEI. CDR3 amino acids: CASSPFSTLSGELFF. For the CDR3, the DNA is TGTGCCAGCAGCCCGTTTTCGACACTCTCCGGGGAGCTGTTTTTT. Supplemented by reference TRBV2 and TRBJ2-2, the full variable domain reads EPEVTQTPSHQVTQMGQEVILRCVPISNHLYFYWYRQILGQKVEFLVSFYNNEISEKSEIFDDQFSVERPDGSNFTLKIRSTKLEDSAMYFCASSPFSTLSGELFFGEGSRLTVL.

This sequence joins TRBV4-2 and TRBJ2-5; D unclear. The CDR3 runs 15 residues. Germline V gene lookup returns CDR1 LGHNA and CDR2 YNFKEQ. Trimming took 1 base from V and 1 from J, leaving 10 bases between them. CDR3 protein: CASSQGAVPQETQYF. Written as DNA, the CDR3 is TGTGCCAGCAGCCAAGGCGCGGTTCCCCAAGAGACCCAGTACTTC.

This rearrangement joins TRBV4-1 to TRBJ1-1; possibly TRBD1 for D (5 bases). Germline CDR1 and CDR2: MGHRA and YSYEKL. V was pared by 4 bases and J by 0 bases, with 9 bases between. CDR3 length: 14 amino acids. This CDR3 is CASSLGALNTEAFF. For the CDR3, the DNA is TGCGCCAGCAGCCTAGGGGCCCTGAACACTGAAGCTTTCTTT.

The rearrangement joins TRBV29-1 to TRBJ2-5, with unresolved D. Germline V gives CDR1 SQVTM, CDR2 ANQGSEA. V was clipped by 1 base and J by 5 bases, with 11 bases between them. This CDR3 region has 13 residues. CDR3 coding DNA: TGCAGCGTTGAAGGCGGTATTCAGGAGACCCAGTACTTC. Translation: CSVEGGIQETQYF.

The V gene is TRBV5-1, the J gene TRBJ1-1, with D possibly matching TRBD1 (5 bases). The CDR3 has 15 amino acids. V was trimmed by 0 bases and J by 1 base, leaving 10 bases between them. Germline values: CDR1 SGHRS, CDR2 YFSETQ. CDR3 residues: CASSLEGVQNTEAFF. CDR3 coding DNA: TGCGCCAGCAGCTTGGAAGGGGTTCAGAACACTGAAGCTTTCTTT.

The chain joins TRBV27 to TRBJ1-5; 7 bases align to TRBD1. The CDR3 covers 14 residues. The trim removed 7 bases at V and 5 bases at J, leaving 8 bases unmatched. Germline V lookup: CDR1 MNHEY, CDR2 SMNVEV (reference sequence). CDR3 sequence reads: CASTTRQGDQPQHF. In DNA, the CDR3 is TGTGCCAGCACCACCCGACAGGGTGATCAGCCCCAGCATTTT.

The V call is TRBV7-9, the J call TRBJ1-5, with D unresolved. CDR1 is SEHNR, CDR2 FQNEAQ, per germline (reference sequence). The CDR3 has 13 amino acids. The V end was cut by 5 bases, the J end by 3 bases, with 8 bases between. This CDR3 is CASSQRSNQPQHF. The CDR3 nucleotides are TGTGCCAGCAGCCAGAGGTCCAATCAGCCCCAGCATTTT.

The V and J genes are TRBV15 and TRBJ2-1; D might be TRBD2 (6 bases). V lost 0 bases and J 6 bases, leaving 12 bases between the germline ends. Germline CDR1 LNHNV, CDR2 YYDKDF (reference sequence). This CDR3 is built from 15 residues. The CDR3 DNA is TGTGCCACCAGCAGAGATAGGGACTTTCGCAATGAGCAGTTCTTC. Encoded protein: CATSRDRDFRNEQFF.

This chain links TRBV7-6 with TRBJ2-6, with 8 bases lining up with TRBD1. The CDR3 contains 16 residues. Germline trimming cut 5 bases from V and 0 bases from J; bases unmatched to any gene: 3. Germline V CDR1 and CDR2: SGHVS, FNYEAQ. Here the CDR3 DNA reads TGTGCCAGCAGCCGTACAGGGGGCTCTGGGGCCAACGTCCTGACTTTC. Translation gives CASSRTGGSGANVLTF. Based on the CDR3 plus reference TRBV7-6 and TRBJ2-6, the full variable domain is GAGVSQSPRYKVTKRGQDVALRCDPISGHVSLYWYRQALGQGPEFLTYFNYEAQQDKSGLPNDRFSAERPEGSISTLTIQRTEQRDSAMYRCASSRTGGSGANVLTFGAGSRLTVL.

The genes are TRBV6-5 and TRBJ1-1; perhaps TRBD1 as D (6 bases). The CDR3 is 15 residues long. V lost 6 bases, J lost 6 bases, and 20 bases lay in between. The V gene's germline CDR1 is MNHEY and CDR2 SVGAGI. CDR3 coding DNA: TGTGCCAGCAGACTACAACAGGGAATGGGCGCTGAAGCTTTCTTT. Its translation is CASRLQQGMGAEAFF.

The chain uses TRBV2 and TRBJ2-2; 9 bases fit TRBD1. The V gene end was trimmed by 7 bases and the J gene end by 1 base; junction bases not matched to a gene: 1. CDR1 is SNHLY, CDR2 FYNNEI, per germline. The CDR3 loop spans 14 amino acids. The CDR3 sequence is CASKGQGNTGELFF. The CDR3 coding sequence is TGTGCCAGCAAGGGACAGGGGAACACCGGGGAGCTGTTTTTT.

This clone was recorded once. The chain links TRBV14 to TRBJ1-2; D might be TRBD1 (5 bases). The CDR3 has 15 amino acids. CDR1 SGHDN and CDR2 FVKESK come from the germline V gene. The V end was cut by 2 bases, the J end by 4 bases, with 14 bases between. The CDR3: CASSQTTDFGYGYTF. The CDR3 nucleotides read TGTGCCAGCAGCCAAACGACAGATTTCGGCTATGGCTACACCTTC.

J is TRBJ2-7 and V is TRBV2; TRBD1 is a possible D gene (5 bases). Trimming left V 5 bases short and J 2 bases short, with 13 bases between. Looked up from germline, CDR1 is SNHLY and CDR2 is FYNNEI. The CDR3 extends over 14 amino acids. CDR3 sequence (DNA): TGTGCCAGCAGTATCAACAGGATCGCCTACGAGCAGTACTTC. Its protein product is CASSINRIAYEQYF.